Listed below are T cell receptor beta chains from one sample, sequenced in a study of early stage breast cancer tumors. Assay used: immunoSEQ multiplex PCR; TCRdb lists only in-frame clones, some missing. The sample holds 25,000 to 35,000 clones, around three quarters seen once. The sample consisted of blood. Receptors were obtained from a person in their sixties or seventies with breast cancer. Each CDR3 is given with its conserved first and last residue. Each record gives: D gene, J gene, V gene, clone size, CDR3 DNA, CDR3 protein. A D gene is named only where the DNA matches it firmly. A clone size is listed for some rows: how often the clone was seen (once, few, many), or a class if it is expanded.

-	TRBJ2-7	TRBV5-6	-	TGTGCCAGCAGCTTGGCCGTATCCTACGAGCAGTACTTC	CASSLAVSYEQYF
TRBD1	TRBJ1-2	TRBV9	few	TGTGCCAGCAGCGTAGTGACAGGGGGCAGAGGCTACACCTTC	CASSVVTGGRGYTF
TRBD1	TRBJ2-7	TRBV18	-	TGTGCCAGCTCGTCCAGCAGGGGGTTCGAGCAGTACTTC	CASSSSRGFEQYF
-	TRBJ1-2	TRBV25-1	-	TGTGCCAGCAGTCGGGAGGGGGGTACCTATGGCTACACCTTC	CASSREGGTYGYTF
-	TRBJ2-3	TRBV4-3	-	TGCGCCAGCAGTCTTTTGGAGGGAGAGGGCCCAGATACGCAGTATTTT	CASSLLEGEGPDTQYF
TRBD1	TRBJ2-5	TRBV27	-	TGTGCCAGCAGTTTAACAGGGGGCCAAGAGACCCAGTACTTC	CASSLTGGQETQYF
-	TRBJ1-1	TRBV30	-	TGTGCCTTCAGGGCGGGGGCTGAAGCTTTCTTT	CAFRAGAEAFF
-	TRBJ1-4	TRBV4-3	-	TGCGCCAGCAGCCAAAGGGGGGGGCGCGATGAAAAACTGTTTTTT	CASSQRGGRDEKLFF
TRBD2	TRBJ2-2	TRBV15	-	TGTGCCACCAGCAGAGAGCTAGCGGGAGTGGCTGGGGAGCTGTTTTTT	CATSRELAGVAGELFF
-	TRBJ2-2	TRBV30	-	TGTGCCTGGAGTGTACGGGGTACCGGGGAGCTGTTTTTT	CAWSVRGTGELFF
-	TRBJ2-1	TRBV9	-	TGTGCCAGCAGTTATTCGGGATTCGACGAGCAGTTCTTC	CASSYSGFDEQFF
-	TRBJ2-3	TRBV19	-	TGTGCCAGCCGCTTAGGGGATTTGGGAGATACGCAGTATTTT	CASRLGDLGDTQYF
TRBD1	TRBJ2-5	TRBV29-1	few	TGCAGCGTAGGAGGAGGGACAGGTCCCCAAGAGACCCAGTACTTC	CSVGGGTGPQETQYF
TRBD1	TRBJ2-4	TRBV5-1	-	TGCGCCAGCAGCACCGGGACAGCAAAAAACATTCAGTACTTC	CASSTGTAKNIQYF
-	TRBJ2-1	TRBV2	-	TGTGCCAGCAGTACAGGGTTCAATGAGCAGTTCTTC	CASSTGFNEQFF
-	TRBJ1-5	TRBV30	-	TGTGCCTGGAGTGTACCAAGCCCCTTCAATCAGCCCCAGCATTTT	CAWSVPSPFNQPQHF
TRBD1	TRBJ1-5	TRBV5-6	-	TGTGCCAGCAGCCTCTGGACAGGGGATCAGCCCCAGCATTTT	CASSLWTGDQPQHF
-	TRBJ1-5	TRBV19	-	TGTGCCAGTACCCACGGGGAGTCTAGGGCCACACTTAGCAATCAGCCCCAGCATTTT	CASTHGESRATLSNQPQHF
-	TRBJ2-5	TRBV6-6	-	TGTGCCAGCAGTTACCTGCCGGGTACCGAGACCCAGTACTTC	CASSYLPGTETQYF
TRBD2	TRBJ2-7	TRBV29-1	few	TGCAGCGCGACTAGCGTTTTAAGCTCCTACGAGCAGTACTTC	CSATSVLSSYEQYF
-	TRBJ2-3	TRBV29-1	-	TGCAGCGTTGAAATTACGGGGATTGGGTCGGATACGCAGTATTTT	CSVEITGIGSDTQYF
TRBD1	TRBJ2-7	TRBV28	medium-sized	TGTGCCAGCAGTTTATCGGCAGGGGGCTACGAGCAGTACTTC	CASSLSAGGYEQYF
-	TRBJ1-3	TRBV10-1	-	TGCGCCTCGCAAAAGGGGCGCGGTGGAAACACCATATATTTT	CASQKGRGGNTIYF
TRBD2	TRBJ2-2	TRBV7-3	-	TGTGCCAGCAGCGTGACTAGCGGAGCGAACACCGGGGAGCTGTTTTTT	CASSVTSGANTGELFF
-	TRBJ1-1	TRBV21-1	-	TGTGCCAGCAGCGCCCCGGACAGGACGAACACTGAAGCTTTCTTT	CASSAPDRTNTEAFF
TRBD1	TRBJ2-3	TRBV7-9	once	TGTGCCAGCAGCGCCACGGACAGGGGCCCCTATACGCAGTATTTT	CASSATDRGPYTQYF
-	TRBJ2-5	TRBV19	-	TGTGCCAGTAGTATCGGGTCTAGCCTGGTCGAGACCCAGTACTTC	CASSIGSSLVETQYF
TRBD2	TRBJ2-5	TRBV9	-	TGTGCCAGCAGCGTAGTCCCCGGGAGGGCCGGTGAGACCCAGTACTTC	CASSVVPGRAGETQYF
TRBD1	TRBJ1-4	TRBV27	-	TGTGCCAGCAGCCGACAGGGGTTTAATGAAAAACTGTTTTTT	CASSRQGFNEKLFF
TRBD2	TRBJ2-1	TRBV19	-	TGTGCAAGTAAGGGAGGGCTAGCGGGAGCGAGCTCCTACAATGAGCAGTTCTTC	CASKGGLAGASSYNEQFF
TRBD2	TRBJ2-3	TRBV28	-	TGTGCCAGCAGTTCGCTAGCGGGGGGGAGCACAGATACGCAGTATTTT	CASSSLAGGSTDTQYF
TRBD2	TRBJ2-1	TRBV5-1	-	TGCGCCAGCAGCTTGCAAGGGACTAGTCCGTCTGATGAGCAGTTCTTC	CASSLQGTSPSDEQFF
-	TRBJ2-5	TRBV13	-	TGTGCCAGCAGTCGGGGAGCAGTCGCGGGTGGCGAGACCCAGTACTTC	CASSRGAVAGGETQYF
TRBD2	TRBJ2-7	TRBV6-5	-	TGTGCCAGCAGTTACTCGATAATGGGGGGGGTCTACGAGCAGTACTTC	CASSYSIMGGVYEQYF